Following are 16 T cell receptor beta chains from one sample sequenced in a study of human T cells and chemical hapten exposure. The time point denotes: patch test 1, 2 weeks after DPC sensitization. Regarding treatment: therapeutic diphenylcyclopropenone sensitization with weekly scalp DPC. TCRdb redid the calling of the RACE reads with MiXCR, one entry per CDR3 protein. Here the sample spans some 80,000 distinct CDR3 sequences, roughly 10% being singletons. The material was whole blood, obtained in connection with sensitization to the hapten diphenylcyclopropenone (DPC). The receptors were sampled from a woman between 50 and 59 years old with alopecia areata. Some clones in this sample may be carry-over from other donors' samples.

There are many counts of this clonotype. The chain couples TRBV7-6 to TRBJ2-7, with 13 bases aligning to TRBD2. CDR1 is SGHVS and CDR2 is FNYEAQ in the germline V gene. CDR3 length: 15 residues. Trimming cost V 6 bases and J 4 bases; bases outside gene matches: 6. The CDR3 here is CASRSGTSGIYEQYF. In nucleotides, the CDR3 is TGTGCCAGCAGATCCGGGACTAGCGGGATTTACGAGCAGTACTTC.

This clonotype occurred a few times. The chain combines TRBV5-1 with TRBJ1-1; D is uncertain. Germline loops: CDR1 SGHRS, CDR2 YFSETQ. The V and J ends lost 0 bases and 4 bases respectively, with 13 bases between them. CDR3 length: 15 residues. The CDR3 DNA follows: TGCGCCAGCAGCTTGGCCTACCGCAGCGCCACTGAAGCTTTCTTT. Residues: CASSLAYRSATEAFF. The variable domain in full, completed from reference TRBV5-1 and TRBJ1-1, reads KAGVTQTPRYLIKTRGQQVTLSCSPISGHRSVSWYQQTPGQGLQFLFEYFSETQRNKGNFPGRFSGRQFSNSRSEMNVSTLELGDSALYLCASSLAYRSATEAFFGQGTRLTVV.

This clonotype has more than one count but fewer than ten. This rearrangement joins TRBV14 to TRBJ1-5; 7 bases are a match to TRBD1. The CDR3 runs to 15 residues. V dropped 1 base and J dropped 3; count of bases not matched to a gene: 3. Germline CDR1 is SGHDN and CDR2 is FVKESK. CDR3 residues: CASSQGQGDNQPQHF. CDR3 sequence (DNA): TGTGCCAGCAGCCAAGGACAGGGTGACAATCAGCCCCAGCATTTT.

This clonotype showed up many times. This rearrangement joins TRBV20-1 to TRBJ2-4; D is perhaps TRBD1 (5 bases). The ends were cut back, 2 bases at V and 3 bases at J, with 17 bases in the middle. Germline V gives CDR1 DFQATT, CDR2 SNEGSKA (reference sequence). The CDR3 length is 16 residues. The CDR3 region is CSARNQGSLVKNIQYF. The CDR3 bases are TGCAGTGCTAGAAATCAGGGCTCGTTAGTCAAAAACATTCAGTACTTC.

The rearrangement links TRBV15 to TRBJ1-2; no definite D call. The CDR3 consists of 14 residues. CDR1 and CDR2 (germline): LNHNV, YYDKDF (reference sequence). V lost 0 bases and J 5 bases, leaving 10 bases between the germline ends. The DNA of the CDR3 is TGTGCCACCAGCAGAGATGAAGGGAATTATGGCTACACCTTC. It translates to CATSRDEGNYGYTF.

The CDR3 sequence: CSARDFSAGLLNTEAFF. The CDR3 coding sequence is TGCAGTGCTAGAGATTTCTCGGCAGGGCTATTGAACACTGAAGCTTTCTTT. This chain joins TRBV20-1 and TRBJ1-1; a possible D gene is TRBD1 (5 bases). The germline V gene has CDR1 DFQATT and CDR2 SNEGSKA (reference sequence). This CDR3 is built from 17 residues. Trimming left V 0 bases short and J 0 bases short, with 17 bases between.

This clonotype was counted a few times. The V gene is TRBV14, the J gene TRBJ1-2; D unresolved. CDR1 is SGHDN and CDR2 is FVKESK in the germline V gene. Trimming removed 5 bases at V and 2 bases at J, with 9 bases between. The CDR3 runs 13 residues. The CDR3 sequence: CASSLTRNYGYTF. CDR3 DNA: TGTGCCAGCAGCTTGACACGGAACTATGGCTACACCTTC.

The sample holds many counts of this clonotype. J is TRBJ2-1 and V is TRBV28; D is ambiguous. This CDR3 spans 15 amino acids. V was pared by 5 bases and J by 0 bases, with 11 bases between. Germline CDR1 reads MDHEN; CDR2 reads SYDVKM. CDR3 coding DNA: TGTGCCAGCAGTGCCCGCGAATCCTCCTACAATGAGCAGTTCTTC. Translated, it gives CASSARESSYNEQFF.

This clonotype has a handful of counts. The V gene is TRBV7-2, the J gene TRBJ2-1; 9 nucleotides line up with TRBD2. This CDR3 is built from 15 residues. V lost 5 bases, J lost 6 bases, and 8 bases stayed unmatched. Germline lookup yields CDR1 SGHTA and CDR2 FQGNSA. CDR3 coding DNA: TGTGCCAGCAGCATGGCTAGCGGGGTTGGCAATGAGCAGTTCTTC. Encoded protein: CASSMASGVGNEQFF.

J is TRBJ1-2 and V is TRBV6-2 or TRBV6-3; possible D gene TRBD1, 5 bases. The CDR3 length is 15 residues. The germline CDR1 and CDR2 sequences are MNHEY and SVGEGT. The germline V and J ends were trimmed by 3 bases and 5 bases, with 16 bases remaining between them. The CDR3 is CASSYILRDSYGYTF. As DNA, the CDR3 is TGTGCCAGCAGTTATATTCTTCGCGACAGTTATGGCTACACCTTC.

The rearrangement uses TRBV28 and TRBJ2-1; 11 nucleotides line up with TRBD2. CDR1 is MDHEN and CDR2 is SYDVKM in the germline V gene. The CDR3 covers 16 residues. V gave up 8 bases and J gave up 5 bases; unmatched junction bases: 11. CDR3 nucleotide sequence: TGTGCCAGCTCACGCCTAGCGGGAGGTCCCAACAATGAGCAGTTCTTC. It codes for CASSRLAGGPNNEQFF.

The table lists this clonotype with many counts. The chain employs TRBV29-1 and TRBJ1-1; D is unresolved. This CDR3 has 12 residues. Germline CDR1 and CDR2: SQVTM and ANQGSEA. Trimming removed 4 bases from V and 6 bases from J, with 12 bases in between. The CDR3 sequence: CSVAKPGSEAFF. CDR3 nucleotide sequence: TGCAGCGTTGCAAAACCCGGCTCTGAAGCTTTCTTT.

This clonotype occurred a few times. V gene TRBV6-5 combines with J gene TRBJ2-3; D is possibly TRBD2 (5 bases). This CDR3 spans 14 amino acids. The V and J ends lost 5 bases and 0 bases respectively, with 9 bases between them. Germline CDR1 and CDR2: MNHEY and SVGAGI. The CDR3 bases are TGTGCCAGCAGTGTACTAGACAGCACAGATACGCAGTATTTT. This encodes CASSVLDSTDTQYF.

The V call is TRBV6-1, the J call TRBJ1-5, with 7 bases matching TRBD1. This CDR3 contains 14 residues. Trimming at V came to 8 bases and at J to 1 base, leaving 5 bases not matched to a gene. Germline CDR1 and CDR2: MNHNS and SASEGT. The CDR3 bases are TGTGCCAGCTACAGGGGCGCGAGCAATCAGCCCCAGCATTTT. This sequence encodes CASYRGASNQPQHF.

The V and J genes are TRBV4-3 and TRBJ1-2; 7 bases are a match to TRBD1. The CDR3 is made up of 15 amino acids. Germline V gives CDR1 LGHNA, CDR2 YSLEER. V was clipped by 0 bases and J by 2 bases; unmatched bases: 3. In DNA form, the CDR3 reads TGCGCCAGCAGCCAAGAACAGACAGGGAACTATGGCTACACCTTC. Translated: CASSQEQTGNYGYTF.

The chain links TRBV29-1 to TRBJ1-3, with no clear D. The CDR3 length is 13 residues. Germline CDR1 SQVTM, CDR2 ANQGSEA. V dropped 2 bases and J dropped 4 bases, with 9 bases sitting between them. The CDR3 loop reads CSVEYLPGNTIYF. The CDR3 region has the DNA TGCAGCGTTGAATACCTGCCCGGAAACACCATATATTTT.